These T cell receptor beta chains were read from a single sample in a study of T cell changes during pregnancy in multiple sclerosis. Repertoires were generated with immunoSEQ multiplex PCR, while TCRdb's copy carries only in-frame clones and drops some. The sample lists just over 30,000 clones; about 87% were seen once. The source was CD8+ T cells from peripheral blood mononuclear cells, collected in the first trimester of pregnancy. The receptors stem from a female donor with multiple sclerosis, enrolled in a pregnancy study. Each CDR3 is given with its conserved first and last residue. Size tells how often a clone was seen (once, few, many) or the class of an expanded clone, and some rows leave it out.

>.|TRBV11-2
CASSLVFVGGNPTDTQYF
>.|TRBV27
CASSPIGFNTEAFF
>.|TRBV7-9
CASSPPSGGLGTEAFF
>.|TRBV4-1
CASSQVSTSTDTQYF
>once|TRBV5-6
CASSLGSPNQPQHF
>.|TRBV7-9
CASSSPSGGIYEQYF
>.|TRBV28
CASSLPGLGELFF
>.|TRBV5-4
CASSLRGGFSYEQYF
>.|TRBV4-1
CASSDRLGGDEQFF
>.|TRBV6-5
CASSATRADYEKLFF
>.|TRBV5-5
CASSPERNQPQHF
>.|TRBV6-5
CASSGQGNLDTQYF
>.|TRBV4-2
CASSQEVAGGGADTQYF
>.|TRBV7-3
CASSLTGALTDTQYF
>.|TRBV7-9
CASSLPDRGLGNTIYF
>.|TRBV28
CASSLWGLAGTDTQYF
>.|TRBV19
CASSISRGYEQYF
>.|TRBV27
CASRTLDEKLFF
>.|TRBV19
CASSILAGAPSTDTQYF
>.|TRBV7-3
CASSSNPGTSTDTQYF
>.|TRBV27
CASKTGGTDTQYF
>.|TRBV27
CASKEGADTQYF
>.|TRBV10-3
CAISEVQGADEQYF
>.|TRBV12-5
CASGLYRGSGYTF
>.|TRBV7-9
CASSRGDQETQYF
>.|TRBV9
CASSVWTGEGTDTQYF
>.|TRBV4-1
CASSQGNGGAGEQYF
>.|TRBV23-1
CASSQRVKGSKDTQYF
>few|TRBV7-9
CASSAGTGGKETQYF
>.|TRBV9
CASSPSQVSQFF
>.|TRBV5-1
CASSLGTGYTEAFF
>.|TRBV10-3
CAISEMRDTQYF
>.|TRBV6-4
CASSDDQGAADTQYF
>once|TRBV18
CASSHPREGISEQFF
>.|TRBV27
CASSPWAGGDNEQFF
>.|TRBV15
CATQNPGTQNTEAFF
>.|TRBV9
CASSVGSDSLYNEQFF
>.|TRBV2
CASSGDRADGYTF
>.|TRBV4-1
CASSQGHGTSLHREQFF
>few|TRBV4-1
CASSQHSGSPLHF
>once|TRBV6-5
CASSYSDGTEKYEQYF
>.|TRBV6-4
CASSADGTPANGYTF
>.|TRBV4-1
CASSQGRSYEQYF
>.|TRBV2
CASSEGVRDYGYTF
>.|TRBV7-9
CASSVPQGIGNTEAFF
>.|TRBV7-9
CASRAGHMNTEAFF
>once|TRBV7-8
CASSLRPVPSSYNEQFF
>.|TRBV15
CATSRAFVQASYEQYF